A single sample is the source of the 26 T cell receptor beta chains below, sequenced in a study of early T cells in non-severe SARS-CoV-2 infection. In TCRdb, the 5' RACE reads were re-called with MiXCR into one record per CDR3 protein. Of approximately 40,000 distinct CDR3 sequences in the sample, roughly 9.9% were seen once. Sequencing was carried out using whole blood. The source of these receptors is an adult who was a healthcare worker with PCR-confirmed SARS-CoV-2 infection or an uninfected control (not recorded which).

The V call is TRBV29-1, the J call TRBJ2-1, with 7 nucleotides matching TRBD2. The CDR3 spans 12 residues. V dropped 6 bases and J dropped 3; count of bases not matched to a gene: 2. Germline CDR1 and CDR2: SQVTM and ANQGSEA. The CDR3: CSVRTSYNEQFF. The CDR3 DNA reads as TGCAGCGTCAGGACTAGCTACAATGAGCAGTTCTTC.

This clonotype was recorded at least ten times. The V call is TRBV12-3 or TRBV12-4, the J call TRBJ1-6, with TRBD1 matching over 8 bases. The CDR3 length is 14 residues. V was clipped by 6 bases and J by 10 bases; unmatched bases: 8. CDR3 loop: CASSHGQGRSPLHF. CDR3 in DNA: TGTGCCAGCAGCCACGGACAGGGACGATCACCCCTCCACTTT.

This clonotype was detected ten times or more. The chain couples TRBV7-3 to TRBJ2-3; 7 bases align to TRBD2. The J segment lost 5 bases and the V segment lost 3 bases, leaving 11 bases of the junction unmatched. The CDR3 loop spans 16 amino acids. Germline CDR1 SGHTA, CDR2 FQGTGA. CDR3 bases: TGTGCCAGCAGCTTTCAGGAGCCGGGGGGAAGAGATACGCAGTATTTT. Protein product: CASSFQEPGGRDTQYF.

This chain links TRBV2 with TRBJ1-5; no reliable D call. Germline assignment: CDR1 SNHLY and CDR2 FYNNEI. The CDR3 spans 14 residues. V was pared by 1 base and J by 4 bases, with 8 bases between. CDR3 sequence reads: CASSEVGRNQPQHF. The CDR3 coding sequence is TGTGCCAGCAGTGAAGTGGGCAGGAATCAGCCCCAGCATTTT.

The CDR3 DNA reads as TGTGCCAGCAGATTTCTCCCTGTGTTGCAGAACACCGGGGAGCTGTTTTTT. It specifies CASRFLPVLQNTGELFF. V usage is TRBV28 and J usage is TRBJ2-2; D call uncertain. Per germline, CDR1 MDHEN and CDR2 SYDVKM. Trimming cost V 6 bases and J 1 base, with 18 bases left between them. This CDR3 spans 17 amino acids.

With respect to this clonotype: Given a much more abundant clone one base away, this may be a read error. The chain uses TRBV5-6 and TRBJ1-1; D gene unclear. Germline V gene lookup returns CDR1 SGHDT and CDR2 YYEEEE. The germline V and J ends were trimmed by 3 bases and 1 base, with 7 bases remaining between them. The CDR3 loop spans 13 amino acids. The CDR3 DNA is TGTGCCAGCAGCTCCGAACAGAACACTGAAGCTTTCTTT. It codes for CASSSEQNTEAFF. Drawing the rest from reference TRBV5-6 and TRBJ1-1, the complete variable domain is DAGVTQSPTHLIKTRGQQVTLRCSPKSGHDTVSWYQQALGQGPQFIFQYYEEEERQRGNFPDRFSGHQFPNYSSELNVNALLLGDSALYLCASSSEQNTEAFFGQGTRLTVV.

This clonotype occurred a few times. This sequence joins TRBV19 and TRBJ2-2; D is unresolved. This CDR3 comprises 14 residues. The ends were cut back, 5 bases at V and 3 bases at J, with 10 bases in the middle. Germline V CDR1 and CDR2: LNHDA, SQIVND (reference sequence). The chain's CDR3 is CASSLTSDTGELFF. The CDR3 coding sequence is TGTGCCAGTAGTCTTACATCGGACACCGGGGAGCTGTTTTTT.

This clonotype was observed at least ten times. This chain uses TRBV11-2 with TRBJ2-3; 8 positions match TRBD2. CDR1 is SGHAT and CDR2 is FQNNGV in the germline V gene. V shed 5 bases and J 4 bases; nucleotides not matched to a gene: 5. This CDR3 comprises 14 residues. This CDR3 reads CASSLGLAADTQYF. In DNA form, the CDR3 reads TGTGCCAGCAGCCTAGGACTAGCAGCAGATACGCAGTATTTT.

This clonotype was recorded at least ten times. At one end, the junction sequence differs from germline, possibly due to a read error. CDR3 amino acids: CASSLALGTGTISTFF. CDR3 in DNA: TGTGCCAGCAGTTTAGCGCTCGGGACCGGGACAATTTCAACGTTCTTC. V and J are TRBV12-3 or TRBV12-4 and TRBJ2-5, with a tentative D call TRBD1 (6 bases). The CDR3 has 16 residues.

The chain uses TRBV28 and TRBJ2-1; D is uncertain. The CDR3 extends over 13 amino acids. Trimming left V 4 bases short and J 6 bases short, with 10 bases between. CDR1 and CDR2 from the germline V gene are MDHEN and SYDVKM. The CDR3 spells CASSSLIRNEQFF. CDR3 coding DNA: TGTGCCAGCAGTTCCCTGATTCGCAATGAGCAGTTCTTC.

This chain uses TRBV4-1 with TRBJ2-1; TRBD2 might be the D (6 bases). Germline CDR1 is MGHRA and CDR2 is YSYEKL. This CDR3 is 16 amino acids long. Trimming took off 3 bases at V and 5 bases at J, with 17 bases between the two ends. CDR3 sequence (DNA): TGCGCCAGCAGCCAGGTACTGCCGGGACTGCACAATGAGCAGTTCTTC. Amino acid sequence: CASSQVLPGLHNEQFF.

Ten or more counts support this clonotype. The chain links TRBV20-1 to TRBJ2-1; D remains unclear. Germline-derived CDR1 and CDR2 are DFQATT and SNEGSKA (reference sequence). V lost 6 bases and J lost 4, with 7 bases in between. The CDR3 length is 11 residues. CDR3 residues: CSASRYNEQFF. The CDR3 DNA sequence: TGCAGTGCGTCCAGGTACAATGAGCAGTTCTTC.

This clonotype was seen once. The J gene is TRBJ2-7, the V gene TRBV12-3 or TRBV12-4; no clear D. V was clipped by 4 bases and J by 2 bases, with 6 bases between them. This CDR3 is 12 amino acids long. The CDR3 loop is CASSSDPYEQYF. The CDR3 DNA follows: TGTGCCAGCAGTTCAGACCCCTACGAGCAGTACTTC.

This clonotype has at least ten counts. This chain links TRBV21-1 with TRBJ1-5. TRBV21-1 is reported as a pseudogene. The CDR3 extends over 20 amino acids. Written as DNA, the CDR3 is TGTGCCAGCAGCAAGCCTAAGACCCTCTTGGGGATCTATAGCAATCAGCCCCAGCATTTT. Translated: CASSKPKTLLGIYSNQPQHF.

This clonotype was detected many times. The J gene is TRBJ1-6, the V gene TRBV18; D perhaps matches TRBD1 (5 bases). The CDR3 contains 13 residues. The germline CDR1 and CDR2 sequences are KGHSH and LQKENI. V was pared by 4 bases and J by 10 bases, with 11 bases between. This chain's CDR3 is CASSLQGQSPLHF. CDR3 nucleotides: TGTGCCAGCTCACTCCAGGGCCAATCACCCCTCCACTTT.

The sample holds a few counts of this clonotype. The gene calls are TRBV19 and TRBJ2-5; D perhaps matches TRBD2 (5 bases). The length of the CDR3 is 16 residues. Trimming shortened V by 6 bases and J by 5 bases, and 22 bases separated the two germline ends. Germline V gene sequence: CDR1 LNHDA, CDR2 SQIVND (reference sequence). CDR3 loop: CASSPNQPGIGETQYF. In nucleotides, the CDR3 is TGTGCCAGTAGCCCCAACCAGCCGGGGATCGGGGAGACCCAGTACTTC.

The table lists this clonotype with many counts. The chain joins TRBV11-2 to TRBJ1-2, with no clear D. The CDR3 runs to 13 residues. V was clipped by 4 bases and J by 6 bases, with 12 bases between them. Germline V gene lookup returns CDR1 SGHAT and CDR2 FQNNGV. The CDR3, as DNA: TGTGCCAGCAGCTCCGGAGTTTGGGATGGCTACACCTTC. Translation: CASSSGVWDGYTF.

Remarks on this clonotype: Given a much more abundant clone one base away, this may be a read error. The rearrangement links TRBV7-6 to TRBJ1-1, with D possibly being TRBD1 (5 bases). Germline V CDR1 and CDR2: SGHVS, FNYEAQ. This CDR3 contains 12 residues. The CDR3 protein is CASGLGRGDAFF. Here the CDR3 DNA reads TGTGCCAGCGGCTTAGGGCGGGGCGACGCTTTCTTT.

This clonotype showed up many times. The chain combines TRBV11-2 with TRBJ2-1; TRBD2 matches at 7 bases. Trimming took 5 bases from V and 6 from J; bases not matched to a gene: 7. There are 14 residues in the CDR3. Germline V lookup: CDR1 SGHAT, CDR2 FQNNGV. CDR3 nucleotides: TGTGCCAGCAGCGGACTAGTTACAGTCAATGAGCAGTTCTTC. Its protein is CASSGLVTVNEQFF.

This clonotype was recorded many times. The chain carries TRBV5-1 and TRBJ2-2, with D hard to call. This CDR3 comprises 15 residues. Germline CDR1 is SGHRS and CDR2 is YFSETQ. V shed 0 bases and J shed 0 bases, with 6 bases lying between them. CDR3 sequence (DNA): TGCGCCAGCAGCTTGGACACAGCGAACACCGGGGAGCTGTTTTTT. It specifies CASSLDTANTGELFF. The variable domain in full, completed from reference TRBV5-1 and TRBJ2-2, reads KAGVTQTPRYLIKTRGQQVTLSCSPISGHRSVSWYQQTPGQGLQFLFEYFSETQRNKGNFPGRFSGRQFSNSRSEMNVSTLELGDSALYLCASSLDTANTGELFFGEGSRLTVL.

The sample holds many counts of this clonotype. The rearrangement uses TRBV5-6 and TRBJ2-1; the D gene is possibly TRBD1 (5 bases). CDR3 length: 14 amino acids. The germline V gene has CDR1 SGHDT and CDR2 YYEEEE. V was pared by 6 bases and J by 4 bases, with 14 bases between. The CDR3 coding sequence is TGTGCCAGCACCCGCCTTCGACAGTACAATGAGCAGTTCTTC. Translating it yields CASTRLRQYNEQFF.

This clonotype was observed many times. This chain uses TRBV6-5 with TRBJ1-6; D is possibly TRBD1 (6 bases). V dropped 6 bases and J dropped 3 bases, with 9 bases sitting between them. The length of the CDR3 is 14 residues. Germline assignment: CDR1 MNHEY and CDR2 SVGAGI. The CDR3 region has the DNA TGTGCCAGCAGCCGGGACAACTATAATTCACCCCTCCACTTT. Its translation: CASSRDNYNSPLHF.

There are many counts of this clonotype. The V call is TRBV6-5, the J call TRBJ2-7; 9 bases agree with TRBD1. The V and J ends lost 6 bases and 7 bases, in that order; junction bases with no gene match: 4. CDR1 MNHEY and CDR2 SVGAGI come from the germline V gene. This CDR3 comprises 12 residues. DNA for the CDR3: TGTGCCAGCAGCCGGACAGGGGATGAGCAGTACTTC. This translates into CASSRTGDEQYF.

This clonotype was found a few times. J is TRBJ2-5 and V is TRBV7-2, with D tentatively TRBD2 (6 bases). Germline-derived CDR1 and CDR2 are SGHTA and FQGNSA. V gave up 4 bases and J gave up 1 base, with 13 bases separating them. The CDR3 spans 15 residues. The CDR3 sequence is CASSYPGLPQETQYF. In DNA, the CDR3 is TGTGCCAGCAGCTACCCGGGACTCCCCCAAGAGACCCAGTACTTC.

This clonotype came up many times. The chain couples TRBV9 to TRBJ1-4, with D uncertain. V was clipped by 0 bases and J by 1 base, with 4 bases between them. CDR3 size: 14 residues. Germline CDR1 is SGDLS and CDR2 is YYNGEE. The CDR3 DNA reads TGTGCCAGCAGCGTAGGGGGAACTAATGAAAAACTGTTTTTT. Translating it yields CASSVGGTNEKLFF.

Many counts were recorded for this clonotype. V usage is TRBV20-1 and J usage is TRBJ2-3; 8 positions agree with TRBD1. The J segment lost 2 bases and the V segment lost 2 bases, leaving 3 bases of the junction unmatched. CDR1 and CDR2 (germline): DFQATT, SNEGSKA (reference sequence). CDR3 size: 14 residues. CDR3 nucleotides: TGCAGTGCTAGAAGCCAGGGGGCCACAGATACGCAGTATTTT. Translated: CSARSQGATDTQYF.